The next 23 T cell receptor beta chains were all read from a single sample in a study of blood T cell repertoires in COVID-19. Libraries were prepared by immunoSEQ multiplex PCR; TCRdb keeps only in-frame clonotypes and omits some of them. The sample shows roughly 200,000 clones, 75% to 90% of them seen only once. The sequencing input was peripheral blood. The receptor set was obtained from a man aged 60-69 years with acute or convalescent COVID-19.

This rearrangement joins TRBV4-1 to TRBJ2-7; TRBD1 matches at 7 bases. CDR1 and CDR2 from the germline V gene are MGHRA and YSYEKL. V shed 2 bases, J shed 7 bases, and the junction held 11 bases outside the gene matches. This CDR3 has 15 residues. CDR3 sequence (DNA): TGCGCCAGCAGCCAACCCCCCCAGGGGGACAGAGAGCAGTACTTC. This encodes CASSQPPQGDREQYF.

The V call is TRBV5-1, the J call TRBJ2-1; 9 bases align to TRBD1. The CDR3 totals 15 residues. V trimming: 4 bases; J trimming: 6 bases; junction bases outside the gene matches: 8. Germline lookup yields CDR1 SGHRS and CDR2 YFSETQ. As DNA, the CDR3 is TGCGCCAGCAGCCGACCGGGACAGGGCATCAATGAGCAGTTCTTC. It yields the protein CASSRPGQGINEQFF.

V usage is TRBV7-9 and J usage is TRBJ1-2; D not resolved. CDR3 length: 14 residues. Germline V gene sequence: CDR1 SEHNR, CDR2 FQNEAQ (reference sequence). The ends were cut back, 5 bases at V and 6 bases at J, with 16 bases in the middle. For the CDR3, the DNA is TGTGCCAGCAGCCCGGGGAATCCGTCGGATGGCTACACCTTC. Protein: CASSPGNPSDGYTF.

This sequence joins TRBV5-1 and TRBJ2-7; 10 bases agree with TRBD2. The J segment lost 2 bases and the V segment lost 0 bases, leaving 11 bases of the junction unmatched. CDR3 size: 18 residues. Germline V gene lookup returns CDR1 SGHRS and CDR2 YFSETQ. CDR3: CASSLDPVRLAGAYEQYF. CDR3 sequence (DNA): TGCGCCAGCAGCTTGGACCCGGTTCGGCTAGCGGGAGCCTACGAGCAGTACTTC.

The chain is built from TRBV20-1 and TRBJ1-2; D is unresolved. The length of the CDR3 is 12 residues. Germline-derived CDR1 and CDR2 are DFQATT and SNEGSKA (reference sequence). Between the trimmed V and J ends, which lost 3 bases and 0 bases, there was a span of 5 bases. The CDR3 DNA follows: TGCAGTGCTAGTCCTGCTAACTATGGCTACACCTTC. Protein sequence: CSASPANYGYTF.

The chain has TRBV6-6 and TRBJ2-7; maybe TRBD1 (5 bases). The CDR3 loop spans 15 amino acids. Germline V gives CDR1 MNHNY, CDR2 SVGAGI (reference sequence). The V and J ends lost 6 bases and 0 bases respectively, with 15 bases between them. The CDR3: CASSSDSEGSYEQYF. Written as DNA, the CDR3 is TGTGCCAGCAGCTCCGACAGTGAAGGCTCCTACGAGCAGTACTTC.

This rearrangement joins TRBV19 to TRBJ1-2; D ambiguous. CDR1 LNHDA and CDR2 SQIVND come from the germline V gene (reference sequence). The CDR3 spans 11 residues. V lost 4 bases, J lost 4 bases, and 4 bases lay in between. In DNA form, the CDR3 reads TGTGCCAGTAGTAGCGCCTATGGCTACACCTTC. Residues: CASSSAYGYTF.

This chain uses TRBV29-1 with TRBJ1-1; D is possibly TRBD1 (5 bases). V was clipped by 6 bases and J by 0 bases, with 8 bases between them. The CDR3 runs 12 residues. The germline V gene encodes CDR1 SQVTM and CDR2 ANQGSEA. CDR3 loop: CSVRTMNTEAFF. The CDR3 DNA is TGCAGCGTGAGGACAATGAACACTGAAGCTTTCTTT.

This chain uses TRBV27 with TRBJ2-2; TRBD1 might be the D (6 bases). V was pared by 5 bases and J by 4 bases, with 11 bases between. Germline lookup yields CDR1 MNHEY and CDR2 SMNVEV (reference sequence). CDR3 size: 14 residues. CDR3 residues: CASSLQGGTGELFF. The CDR3 DNA sequence: TGTGCCAGCAGTCTACAGGGTGGCACCGGGGAGCTGTTTTTT.

This sequence joins TRBV18 and TRBJ2-6, with 11 nucleotides matching TRBD1. The CDR3 has 16 residues. V was clipped by 7 bases and J by 4 bases; unmatched bases: 6. The germline V gene has CDR1 KGHSH and CDR2 LQKENI. The CDR3 sequence is CASFGQGALGANVLTF. CDR3 DNA: TGTGCCAGCTTTGGACAGGGGGCGCTAGGGGCCAACGTCCTGACTTTC. The full variable domain, its missing parts supplied by reference TRBV18 and TRBJ2-6, is NAGVMQNPRHLVRRRGQEARLRCSPMKGHSHVYWYRQLPEEGLKFMVYLQKENIIDESGMPKERFSAEFPKEGPSILRIQQVVRGDSAAYFCASFGQGALGANVLTFGAGSRLTVL.

V and J are TRBV19 and TRBJ2-4; D perhaps matches TRBD2 (5 bases). Trimming removed 9 bases from V and 10 bases from J, with 19 bases in between. The CDR3 contains 13 residues. Germline CDR1 LNHDA, CDR2 SQIVND (reference sequence). Here the CDR3 reads CASIIPDTGIQYF. The CDR3 nucleotides are TGTGCCAGCATCATCCCTGACACGGGGATTCAGTACTTC.

The chain carries TRBV12-3 or TRBV12-4 and TRBJ2-1; no definite D call. CDR3 length equals 12 residues. Trimming took 0 bases from V and 12 from J, leaving 9 bases between them. The CDR3 nucleotides are TGTGCCAGCAGTTTAGCGGGCGCATGGCAGTTCTTC. Translated: CASSLAGAWQFF.

The chain joins TRBV19 to TRBJ2-3; TRBD2 aligns across 11 bases. Per the germline V gene, CDR1 is LNHDA and CDR2 is SQIVND (reference sequence). There are 16 residues in the CDR3. Trimming removed 5 bases from V and 0 bases from J; junction bases left unmatched: 4. For the CDR3, the DNA is TGTGCCAGTAGTGCCCGACTAGCGGGGAGCACAGATACGCAGTATTTT. Residues: CASSARLAGSTDTQYF.

The rearrangement links TRBV5-6 to TRBJ1-4, with D possibly matching TRBD1 (5 bases). The ends were cut back, 1 base at V and 8 bases at J, with 18 bases in the middle. Germline CDR1 reads SGHDT; CDR2 reads YYEEEE. The CDR3 contains 16 residues. This CDR3 reads CASSLRTTSAGEKLFF. CDR3 in DNA: TGTGCCAGCAGCTTGAGGACAACGAGTGCAGGAGAAAAACTGTTTTTT.

The chain recombines TRBV5-1 with TRBJ2-2; 10 bases map to TRBD2. Germline lookup yields CDR1 SGHRS and CDR2 YFSETQ. The trim removed 4 bases at V and 3 bases at J, leaving 3 bases unmatched. The CDR3 is made up of 15 amino acids. For the CDR3, the DNA is TGCGCCAGCAGCGGTAGCGGGGGGTACACCGGGGAGCTGTTTTTT. Translating it yields CASSGSGGYTGELFF.

This clone was detected only once. J is TRBJ1-2 and V is TRBV7-9, with TRBD1 matching over 7 bases. Trimming took 1 base from V and 8 from J; bases not matched to a gene: 7. Germline-derived CDR1 and CDR2 are SEHNR and FQNEAQ (reference sequence). This CDR3 has 14 residues. The CDR3 bases are TGTGCCAGCAGCTTAGAGGGACAGACGGGCGGCTACACCTTC. The encoded protein is CASSLEGQTGGYTF.

The rearrangement joins TRBV27 to TRBJ2-3, with no clear D. There are 14 residues in the CDR3. The germline gives CDR1 MNHEY, CDR2 SMNVEV (reference sequence). V lost 5 bases and J 1 base, leaving 10 bases between the germline ends. CDR3 coding DNA: TGTGCCAGCAGTCTGAGGTGGGGCACAGATACGCAGTATTTT. This translates into CASSLRWGTDTQYF.

CDR3 nucleotides: TGTGCCAGCAGCCCCGTTGGGCGCGAGCAGTACTTC. This gives the protein CASSPVGREQYF. The chain employs TRBV6-2 or TRBV6-3 and TRBJ2-7; no firm D call. This CDR3 spans 12 amino acids. The germline CDR1 and CDR2 sequences are MNHEY and SVGEGT. V lost 6 bases, J lost 6 bases, and 12 bases lay in between.

This chain uses TRBV10-3 with TRBJ2-1; 8 bases match TRBD2. This CDR3 is 17 amino acids long. Germline assignment: CDR1 ENHRY and CDR2 SYGVKD. V was clipped by 0 bases and J by 2 bases; unmatched bases: 6. The CDR3 here is CAISESVREDPYNEQFF. CDR3 in DNA: TGTGCCATCAGTGAGTCGGTGCGGGAGGACCCCTACAATGAGCAGTTCTTC.

The V and J genes are TRBV9 and TRBJ1-3; no reliable D call. CDR3 length: 14 amino acids. In germline, CDR1 is SGDLS, CDR2 YYNGEE. Trimming removed 4 bases at V and 0 bases at J, with 8 bases between. The CDR3 spells CASSFTYSGNTIYF. CDR3 nucleotides: TGTGCCAGCAGCTTTACCTACTCTGGAAACACCATATATTTT.

This sequence joins TRBV27 and TRBJ1-1; D is perhaps TRBD1 (5 bases). CDR1 is MNHEY, CDR2 SMNVEV, per germline (reference sequence). This CDR3 is 15 amino acids long. The V end was cut by 5 bases, the J end by 2 bases, with 15 bases between. CDR3 in DNA: TGTGCCAGCAGTCCCCCGGGCAGGGCTAACACTGAAGCTTTCTTT. It is translated as CASSPPGRANTEAFF.

The chain carries TRBV5-1 and TRBJ1-1, with D possibly TRBD1 on 5 matching bases. This CDR3 region has 14 residues. Germline V gene lookup returns CDR1 SGHRS and CDR2 YFSETQ. Trimming removed 4 bases from V and 1 base from J, with 11 bases in between. CDR3 sequence (DNA): TGCGCCAGCAGCGGAGGGGTGGGGAACACTGAAGCTTTCTTT. Amino acid sequence: CASSGGVGNTEAFF. Combining the CDR3 with reference TRBV5-1 and TRBJ1-1 gives the whole variable domain KAGVTQTPRYLIKTRGQQVTLSCSPISGHRSVSWYQQTPGQGLQFLFEYFSETQRNKGNFPGRFSGRQFSNSRSEMNVSTLELGDSALYLCASSGGVGNTEAFFGQGTRLTVV.

Only one count was recorded for this clone. V usage is TRBV6-5 and J usage is TRBJ2-1; 11 nucleotides line up with TRBD2. This CDR3 is built from 15 residues. The J segment lost 5 bases and the V segment lost 7 bases, leaving 7 bases of the junction unmatched. Germline CDR1 is MNHEY and CDR2 is SVGAGI. CDR3 amino acids: CASTNRLAGNNEQFF. The DNA of the CDR3 is TGTGCCAGCACCAACCGACTAGCGGGAAACAATGAGCAGTTCTTC.